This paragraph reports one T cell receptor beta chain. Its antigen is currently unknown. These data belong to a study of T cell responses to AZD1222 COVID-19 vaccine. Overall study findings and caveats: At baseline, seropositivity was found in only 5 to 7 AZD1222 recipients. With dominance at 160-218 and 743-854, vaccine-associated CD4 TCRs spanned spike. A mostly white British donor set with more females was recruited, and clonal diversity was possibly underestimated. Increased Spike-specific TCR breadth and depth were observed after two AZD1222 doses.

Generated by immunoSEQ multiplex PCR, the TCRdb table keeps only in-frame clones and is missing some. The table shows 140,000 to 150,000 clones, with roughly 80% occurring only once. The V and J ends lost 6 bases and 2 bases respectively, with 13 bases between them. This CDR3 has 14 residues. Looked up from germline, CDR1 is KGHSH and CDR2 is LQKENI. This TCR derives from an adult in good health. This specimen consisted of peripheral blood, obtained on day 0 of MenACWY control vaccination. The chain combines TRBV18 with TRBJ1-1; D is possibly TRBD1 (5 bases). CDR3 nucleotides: TGTGCCAGCTCCGCAGACAGCGCTAACACTGAAGCTTTCTTT. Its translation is CASSADSANTEAFF.